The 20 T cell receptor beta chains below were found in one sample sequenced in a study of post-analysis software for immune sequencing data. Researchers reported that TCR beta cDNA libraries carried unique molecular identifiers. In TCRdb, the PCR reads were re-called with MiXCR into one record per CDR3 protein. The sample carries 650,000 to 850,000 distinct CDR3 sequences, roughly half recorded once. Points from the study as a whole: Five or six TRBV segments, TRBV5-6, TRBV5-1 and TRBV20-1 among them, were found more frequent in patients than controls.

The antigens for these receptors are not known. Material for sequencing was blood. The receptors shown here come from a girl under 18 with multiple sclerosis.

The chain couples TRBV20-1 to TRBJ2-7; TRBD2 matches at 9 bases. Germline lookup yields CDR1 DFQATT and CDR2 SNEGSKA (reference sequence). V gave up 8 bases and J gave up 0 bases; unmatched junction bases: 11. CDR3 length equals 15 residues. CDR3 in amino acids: CSLRRLAGNSYEQYF. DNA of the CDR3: TGCAGTCTAAGGAGGCTAGCGGGAAACTCCTACGAGCAGTACTTC.

The CDR3 sequence is CASSPTAGSSYNEQFF. CDR3 bases: TGTGCCAGCAGCCCGACGGCGGGGAGCTCCTACAATGAGCAGTTCTTC. The rearrangement links TRBV5-5 to TRBJ2-1; perhaps TRBD2 as D (6 bases). The CDR3 is made up of 16 amino acids. Germline CDR1 reads SGHKS; CDR2 reads YYEKEE (reference sequence). Trimming left V 4 bases short and J 0 bases short, with 14 bases between. The full variable domain, rest sourced from reference TRBV5-5 and TRBJ2-1, is DAGVTQSPTHLIKTRGQQVTLRCSPISGHKSVSWYQQVLGQGPQFIFQYYEKEERGRGNFPDRFSARQFPNYSSELNVNALLLGDSALYLCASSPTAGSSYNEQFFGPGTRLTVL.

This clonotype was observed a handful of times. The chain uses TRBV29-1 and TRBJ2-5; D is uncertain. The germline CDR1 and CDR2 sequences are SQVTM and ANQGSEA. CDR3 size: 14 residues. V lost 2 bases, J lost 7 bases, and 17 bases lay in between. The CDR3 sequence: CSVESVGPKGTQYF. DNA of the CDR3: TGCAGCGTTGAATCTGTAGGGCCCAAGGGGACCCAGTACTTC.

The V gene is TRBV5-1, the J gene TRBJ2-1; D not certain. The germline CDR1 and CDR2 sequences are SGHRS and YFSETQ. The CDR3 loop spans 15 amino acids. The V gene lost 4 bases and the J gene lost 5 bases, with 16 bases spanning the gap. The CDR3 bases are TGCGCCAGCAGCAGTGAAGGGCGGAAAAACAATGAGCAGTTCTTC. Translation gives CASSSEGRKNNEQFF.

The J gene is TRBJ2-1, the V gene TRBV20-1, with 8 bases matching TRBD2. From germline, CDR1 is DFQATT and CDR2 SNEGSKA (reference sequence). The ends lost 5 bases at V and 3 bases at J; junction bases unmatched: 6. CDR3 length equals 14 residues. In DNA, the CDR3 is TGCAGTGCTTCTCGGGGGGGAGGCTACAATGAGCAGTTCTTC. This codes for CSASRGGGYNEQFF.

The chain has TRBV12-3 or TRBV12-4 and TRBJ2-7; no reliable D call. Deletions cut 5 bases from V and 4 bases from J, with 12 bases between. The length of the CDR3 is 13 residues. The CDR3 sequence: CASSGLSRYEQYF. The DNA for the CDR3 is TGTGCCAGCAGTGGGCTCAGTAGGTACGAGCAGTACTTC.

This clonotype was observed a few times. DNA of the CDR3: TGCAGCGTTGCCGAAGACTCCTACAATGAGCAGTTCTTC. Amino acids: CSVAEDSYNEQFF. The chain carries TRBV29-1 and TRBJ2-1; D gene uncertain. The V end was cut by 4 bases, the J end by 0 bases, with 7 bases between. There are 13 residues in the CDR3. Germline V lookup: CDR1 SQVTM, CDR2 ANQGSEA.

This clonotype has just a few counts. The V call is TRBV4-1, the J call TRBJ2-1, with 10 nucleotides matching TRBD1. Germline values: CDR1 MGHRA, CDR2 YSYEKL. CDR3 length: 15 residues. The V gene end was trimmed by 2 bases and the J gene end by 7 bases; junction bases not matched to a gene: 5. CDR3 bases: TGCGCCAGCAGCCAACCGGGACAGGGGTCAAATGAGCAGTTCTTC. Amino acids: CASSQPGQGSNEQFF.

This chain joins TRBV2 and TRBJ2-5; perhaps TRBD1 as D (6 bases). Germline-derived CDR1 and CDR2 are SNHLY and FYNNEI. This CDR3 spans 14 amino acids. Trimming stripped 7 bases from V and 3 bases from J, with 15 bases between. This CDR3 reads CASNKGQLEETQYF. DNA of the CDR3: TGTGCCAGCAACAAAGGACAGCTAGAAGAGACCCAGTACTTC.

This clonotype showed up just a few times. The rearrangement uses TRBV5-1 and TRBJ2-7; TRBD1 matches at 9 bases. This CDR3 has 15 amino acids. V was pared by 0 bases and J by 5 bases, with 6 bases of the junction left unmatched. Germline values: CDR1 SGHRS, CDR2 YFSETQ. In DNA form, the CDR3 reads TGCGCCAGCAGCTTGGAGACAGGGGGAAGCGACGAGCAGTACTTC. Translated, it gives CASSLETGGSDEQYF.

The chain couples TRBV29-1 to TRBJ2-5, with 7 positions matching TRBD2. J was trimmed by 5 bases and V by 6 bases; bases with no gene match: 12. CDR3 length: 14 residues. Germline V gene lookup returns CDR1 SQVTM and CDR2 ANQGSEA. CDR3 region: CSVSGPGREETQYF. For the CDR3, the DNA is TGCAGCGTCTCAGGGCCCGGGCGGGAGGAGACCCAGTACTTC.

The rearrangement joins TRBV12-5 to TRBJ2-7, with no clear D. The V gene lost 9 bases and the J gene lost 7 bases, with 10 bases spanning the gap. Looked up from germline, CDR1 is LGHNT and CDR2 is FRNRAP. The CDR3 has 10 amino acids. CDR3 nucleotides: TGTGCTAGCGCTCTGGGGGAGCAGTACTTC. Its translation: CASALGEQYF.

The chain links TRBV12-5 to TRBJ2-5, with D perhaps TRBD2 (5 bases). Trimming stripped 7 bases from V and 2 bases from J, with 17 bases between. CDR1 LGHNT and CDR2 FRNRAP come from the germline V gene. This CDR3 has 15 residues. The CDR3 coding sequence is TGTGCTAGTGTCAACGGCGGGCAGACTCAAGAGACCCAGTACTTC. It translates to CASVNGGQTQETQYF. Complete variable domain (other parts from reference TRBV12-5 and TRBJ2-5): DARVTQTPRHKVTEMGQEVTMRCQPILGHNTVFWYRQTMMQGLELLAYFRNRAPLDDSGMPKDRFSAEMPDATLATLKIQPSEPRDSAVYFCASVNGGQTQETQYFGPGTRLLVL.

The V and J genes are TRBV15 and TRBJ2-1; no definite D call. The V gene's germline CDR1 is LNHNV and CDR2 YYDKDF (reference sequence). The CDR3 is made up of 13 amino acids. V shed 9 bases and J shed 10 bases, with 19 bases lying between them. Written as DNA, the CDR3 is TGTGCCACGCGGCCCGATTACACGTCCGAGCAGTTCTTC. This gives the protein CATRPDYTSEQFF.

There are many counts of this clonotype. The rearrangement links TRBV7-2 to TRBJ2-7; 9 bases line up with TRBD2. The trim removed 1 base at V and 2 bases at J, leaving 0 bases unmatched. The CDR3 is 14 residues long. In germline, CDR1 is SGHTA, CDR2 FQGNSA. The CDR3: CASSLGGRAYEQYF. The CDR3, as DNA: TGTGCCAGCAGCTTAGGCGGGAGGGCCTACGAGCAGTACTTC.

The CDR3 coding sequence is TGTGCCAGCAGCCCCAGGGACAGCGTCTCTGGGGCCAACGTCCTGACTTTC. Translated: CASSPRDSVSGANVLTF. The chain employs TRBV9 and TRBJ2-6; 7 bases agree with TRBD1. Germline CDR1 and CDR2: SGDLS and YYNGEE. The CDR3 runs 17 residues. Trimming at V came to 4 bases and at J to 0 bases, leaving 7 bases not matched to a gene.

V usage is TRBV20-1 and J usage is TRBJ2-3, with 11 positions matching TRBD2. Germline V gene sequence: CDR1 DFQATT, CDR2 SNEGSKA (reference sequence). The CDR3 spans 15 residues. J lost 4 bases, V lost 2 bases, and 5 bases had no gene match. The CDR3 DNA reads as TGCAGTGCTAGACCGACTAGCGGGACGCCAGATACGCAGTATTTT. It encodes CSARPTSGTPDTQYF.

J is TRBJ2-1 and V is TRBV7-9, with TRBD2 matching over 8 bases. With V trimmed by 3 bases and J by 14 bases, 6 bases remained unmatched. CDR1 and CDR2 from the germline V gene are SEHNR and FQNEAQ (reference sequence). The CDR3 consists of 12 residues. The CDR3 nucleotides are TGTGCCAGCAGCTTCAAGCGGGAGAGGGAGTTCTTC. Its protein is CASSFKREREFF.

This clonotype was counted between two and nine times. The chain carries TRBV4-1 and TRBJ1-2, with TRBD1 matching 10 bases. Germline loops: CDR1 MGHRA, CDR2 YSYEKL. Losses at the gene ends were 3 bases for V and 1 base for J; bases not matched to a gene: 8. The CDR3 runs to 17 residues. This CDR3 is CASSHAPGQGINYGYTF. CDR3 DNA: TGCGCCAGCAGCCATGCTCCGGGACAGGGGATTAACTATGGCTACACCTTC.

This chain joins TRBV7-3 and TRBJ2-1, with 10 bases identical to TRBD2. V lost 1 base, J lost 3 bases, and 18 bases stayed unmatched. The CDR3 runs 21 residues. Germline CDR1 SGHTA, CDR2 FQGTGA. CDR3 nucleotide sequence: TGTGCCAGCAGCTTAATTCCGGCGGGACTAGCGCGAGGCACCCACTACAATGAGCAGTTCTTC. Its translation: CASSLIPAGLARGTHYNEQFF.